The 10 T cell receptor beta chains given below trace back to one sample, sequenced in a study of T cells expressing NK-cell markers. Each CDR3 protein gets one entry in TCRdb, which reprocessed the 5' RACE reads and gives no DNA. The sample includes some 600,000 distinct CDR3 sequences. Sequencing was done on a sample of blood T cells: a sorted CD56 or NKG2C T cell subset, CD4+ or CD8+ T cells, or bulk PBMC T cells (not recorded which). These TCRs come from a man in his late teens or twenties in good health.

The V gene is TRBV7-7, the J gene TRBJ2-5; the D call from TCRdb, TRBD1, cannot be confirmed without DNA. The CDR3 runs to 15 residues. Germline V gene sequence: CDR1 SSHAT, CDR2 FNYEAQ (reference sequence). CDR3 region: CASSRRDRYQETQYF. The entire variable domain, with the rest obtained from reference TRBV7-7 and TRBJ2-5, is as follows: GAGVSQSPRYKVTKRGQDVTLRCDPISSHATLYWYQQALGQGPEFLTYFNYEAQPDKSGLPSDRFSAERPEGSISTLTIQRTEQRDSAMYRCASSRRDRYQETQYFGPGTRLLVL.

V gene TRBV29-1 combines with J gene TRBJ2-3; TCRdb designates TRBD1, a call that cannot be tested without DNA. Per the germline V gene, CDR1 is SQVTM and CDR2 is ANQGSEA. There are 12 residues in the CDR3. The CDR3 protein is CSEGDSTDTQYF.

The chain links TRBV15 to TRBJ2-1; TCRdb calls TRBD2, which cannot be checked without DNA. This CDR3 comprises 14 residues. Germline assignment: CDR1 LNHNV and CDR2 YYDKDF (reference sequence). This CDR3 is CASGVAGAYNEQFF. The full variable domain, rest sourced from reference TRBV15 and TRBJ2-1, is DAMVIQNPRYQVTQFGKPVTLSCSQTLNHNVMYWYQQKSSQAPKLLFHYYDKDFNNEADTPDNFQSRRPNTSFCFLDIRSPGLGDTAMYLCASGVAGAYNEQFFGPGTRLTVL.

The chain is built from TRBV7-2 and TRBJ2-1; TCRdb's D gene call, TRBD2, goes unchecked for lack of DNA. There are 14 residues in the CDR3. Germline V CDR1 and CDR2: SGHTA, FQGNSA. The CDR3 is CASSLGLAATEQFF.

J is TRBJ1-4 and V is TRBV6-1; absent DNA, TCRdb's TRBD1 call cannot be checked. Germline lookup yields CDR1 MNHNS and CDR2 SASEGT. This CDR3 is 17 amino acids long. The chain's CDR3 is CASSSGQGMLTYEKLFF.

This rearrangement joins TRBV14 to TRBJ1-1. Germline CDR1 and CDR2: SGHDN and FVKESK. CDR3 size: 16 residues. The chain's CDR3 is CASSQDNPRSWTEAFF.

V is TRBV12-3 or TRBV12-4 and J is TRBJ2-4. There are 12 residues in the CDR3. Here the CDR3 reads CASSFETDIQYF.

This chain joins TRBV20-1 and TRBJ2-2. The CDR3 runs 12 residues. Germline-derived CDR1 and CDR2 are DFQATT and SNEGSKA (reference sequence). The CDR3 spells CSANTGTGELFF.

This chain links TRBV4-2 with TRBJ2-3; TCRdb lists TRBD2, though no DNA is available to test this call. This CDR3 is built from 16 residues. CDR1 is LGHNA, CDR2 YNFKEQ, per germline. This chain's CDR3 is CASSQEISDYTDTQYF.

V usage is TRBV12-3 or TRBV12-4 and J usage is TRBJ2-5. The CDR3 consists of 14 residues. The CDR3 reads CASSLRPLWETQYF.